These T cell receptor beta chains were read from a single sample in a study of T cell therapy after organ transplantation. The method was immunoSEQ multiplex PCR; TCRdb's version includes in-frame clones alone and lacks a portion of them. Of over 2,000 clones listed, roughly nine tenths are singletons. These receptors lack a known antigen. Sequenced material: CD8+ T cells from blood, taken before autologous CMV-specific T cell therapy. Receptors originate from a human patient who had received a solid organ transplant and had CMV disease. Both conserved end residues are part of each CDR3. The order of the fields is D gene, clone size, V gene, J gene, CDR3 protein, CDR3 DNA. The D gene is left open where the match is weak. Size is omitted from some rows. Given values are once, few, many or a class for expanded clones.

d_call: -
clone_size: -
v_call: TRBV4-3
j_call: TRBJ2-7
cdr3_aa: CASSQGIGNSYEQYF
cdr3_nt: TGCGCCAGCAGCCAGGGGATTGGGAACTCCTACGAGCAGTACTTC

d_call: -
clone_size: -
v_call: TRBV9
j_call: TRBJ2-1
cdr3_aa: CASTEGLIYNEQFF
cdr3_nt: TGTGCCAGTACGGAGGGCCTCATTTACAATGAGCAGTTCTTC

d_call: TRBD2
clone_size: -
v_call: TRBV4-3
j_call: TRBJ2-3
cdr3_aa: CASSLGTSGGGTDTQYF
cdr3_nt: TGCGCCAGCAGCCTAGGGACTAGCGGGGGGGGCACAGATACGCAGTATTTT

d_call: TRBD2
clone_size: -
v_call: TRBV7-6
j_call: TRBJ2-2
cdr3_aa: CASSLALAGVGTGELFF
cdr3_nt: TGTGCCAGCAGCTTAGCGTTGGCGGGAGTTGGGACCGGGGAGCTGTTTTTT

d_call: -
clone_size: -
v_call: TRBV4-3
j_call: TRBJ1-1
cdr3_aa: CAGSQEPEREAFF
cdr3_nt: TGCGCCGGCAGCCAAGAGCCAGAACGTGAAGCTTTCTTT

d_call: TRBD1
clone_size: -
v_call: TRBV4-3
j_call: TRBJ2-7
cdr3_aa: CASSQDEGTGGYEQYF
cdr3_nt: TGCGCCAGCAGCCAAGATGAGGGGACAGGGGGCTACGAGCAGTACTTC

d_call: -
clone_size: -
v_call: TRBV25-1
j_call: TRBJ2-4
cdr3_aa: CASSDPGEVAKNIQYF
cdr3_nt: TGTGCCAGCAGTGACCCGGGAGAGGTGGCCAAAAACATTCAGTACTTC

d_call: TRBD2
clone_size: -
v_call: TRBV7-9
j_call: TRBJ2-5
cdr3_aa: CASSFSGGSQETQYF
cdr3_nt: TGTGCCAGCAGCTTTAGCGGGGGGTCCCAAGAGACCCAGTACTTC

d_call: -
clone_size: hyperexpanded
v_call: TRBV6-5
j_call: TRBJ2-7
cdr3_aa: CASSYGAYSYEQYF
cdr3_nt: TGTGCCAGCAGCTACGGGGCTTACTCCTACGAGCAGTACTTC

d_call: TRBD2
clone_size: -
v_call: TRBV6-1
j_call: TRBJ2-5
cdr3_aa: CASSDHIAGELQETQYF
cdr3_nt: TGTGCCAGCAGTGACCACATAGCGGGAGAGCTCCAAGAGACCCAGTACTTC

d_call: -
clone_size: -
v_call: TRBV28
j_call: TRBJ2-5
cdr3_aa: CASSGQFRETQYF
cdr3_nt: TGTGCCAGCAGCGGACAGTTTAGAGAGACCCAGTACTTC

d_call: TRBD2
clone_size: -
v_call: TRBV6-5
j_call: TRBJ2-3
cdr3_aa: CASSYSGTSGALYF
cdr3_nt: TGTGCCAGCAGTTACTCCGGGACTAGCGGTGCGTTGTATTTT

d_call: TRBD1
clone_size: -
v_call: TRBV4-1
j_call: TRBJ1-1
cdr3_aa: CASSQGQGITEAFF
cdr3_nt: TGCGCCAGCAGCCAAGGACAGGGTATCACTGAAGCTTTCTTT

d_call: -
clone_size: -
v_call: TRBV28
j_call: TRBJ1-5
cdr3_aa: CASSFLDPSNQPQHF
cdr3_nt: TGTGCCAGCAGTTTCCTAGACCCTAGCAATCAGCCCCAGCATTTT

d_call: TRBD2
clone_size: -
v_call: TRBV9
j_call: TRBJ2-1
cdr3_aa: CASSVAGLADPEQFF
cdr3_nt: TGTGCCAGCAGCGTAGCGGGACTAGCGGACCCCGAGCAGTTCTTC

d_call: -
clone_size: -
v_call: TRBV9
j_call: TRBJ2-5
cdr3_aa: CASSDGQETQYF
cdr3_nt: TGTGCCAGCAGCGACGGGCAAGAGACCCAGTACTTC

d_call: -
clone_size: -
v_call: TRBV15
j_call: TRBJ2-6
cdr3_aa: CATSRDRSSGANVLTF
cdr3_nt: TGTGCCACCAGCAGAGATCGGAGCTCTGGGGCCAACGTCCTGACTTTC

d_call: -
clone_size: -
v_call: TRBV6-6
j_call: TRBJ2-7
cdr3_aa: CASSPGDKYEQYF
cdr3_nt: TGTGCCAGCAGTCCGGGGGATAAGTACGAGCAGTACTTC

d_call: -
clone_size: -
v_call: TRBV27
j_call: TRBJ1-3
cdr3_aa: CASSLSLGNTIYF
cdr3_nt: TGTGCCAGCAGTTTATCTCTCGGAAACACCATATATTTT

d_call: TRBD2
clone_size: -
v_call: TRBV5-8
j_call: TRBJ2-3
cdr3_aa: CASRQTSGEPHTDTQYF
cdr3_nt: TGTGCCAGCAGACAGACTAGCGGGGAACCTCACACAGATACGCAGTATTTT

d_call: -
clone_size: -
v_call: TRBV1
j_call: TRBJ2-7
cdr3_aa: CTSSQLGQGDCWSSYEQYF
cdr3_nt: TGCACCAGCAGCCAATTAGGGCAGGGCGATTGCTGGAGCTCCTACGAGCAGTACTTC

d_call: TRBD2
clone_size: -
v_call: TRBV6-6
j_call: TRBJ2-7
cdr3_aa: CASRYLSGGGAYEQYF
cdr3_nt: TGTGCCAGCAGGTACCTTAGCGGGGGAGGTGCCTACGAGCAGTACTTC

d_call: -
clone_size: -
v_call: TRBV28
j_call: TRBJ2-7
cdr3_aa: CASSTSYEQYF
cdr3_nt: TGTGCCAGCAGTACCTCCTACGAGCAGTACTTC

d_call: TRBD2
clone_size: -
v_call: TRBV9
j_call: TRBJ2-7
cdr3_aa: CASSVLAGNPYEQYF
cdr3_nt: TGTGCCAGCAGCGTTCTAGCGGGGAACCCTTACGAGCAGTACTTC

d_call: TRBD1
clone_size: -
v_call: TRBV7-9
j_call: TRBJ2-7
cdr3_aa: CASSLSPGGLYEQYF
cdr3_nt: TGTGCCAGCAGCCTATCGCCAGGGGGCCTGTACGAGCAGTACTTC

d_call: -
clone_size: -
v_call: TRBV4-2
j_call: TRBJ2-7
cdr3_aa: CASSQVETTYEQYF
cdr3_nt: TGTGCCAGCAGCCAAGTCGAGACCACCTACGAGCAGTACTTC

d_call: -
clone_size: -
v_call: TRBV11-2
j_call: TRBJ2-7
cdr3_aa: CASSLSGLTYEQYF
cdr3_nt: TGTGCCAGCAGCCTTTCTGGTTTAACCTACGAGCAGTACTTC

d_call: -
clone_size: -
v_call: TRBV19
j_call: TRBJ2-3
cdr3_aa: CASRIGTDTQYF
cdr3_nt: TGTGCCAGTAGAATAGGGACAGATACGCAGTATTTT

d_call: TRBD1
clone_size: -
v_call: TRBV6-1
j_call: TRBJ2-6
cdr3_aa: CASSDGTGVSGANVLTF
cdr3_nt: TGTGCCAGCAGTGATGGGACAGGGGTATCCGGGGCCAACGTCCTGACTTTC

d_call: -
clone_size: -
v_call: TRBV10-3
j_call: TRBJ1-4
cdr3_aa: CAISSGGRTSNEKLFF
cdr3_nt: TGTGCCATCAGCAGTGGGGGAAGGACGAGTAATGAAAAACTGTTTTTT

d_call: -
clone_size: -
v_call: TRBV5-4
j_call: TRBJ1-2
cdr3_aa: CASSLGGLDGYTF
cdr3_nt: TGTGCCAGCAGTTTAGGGGGTCTGGATGGCTACACCTTC

d_call: -
clone_size: once
v_call: TRBV30
j_call: TRBJ2-2
cdr3_aa: CAFRRKRFTGELFF
cdr3_nt: TGTGCCTTCCGGCGGAAACGGTTCACCGGGGAGCTGTTTTTT

d_call: -
clone_size: -
v_call: TRBV28
j_call: TRBJ2-7
cdr3_aa: CASNRDTSYEQYF
cdr3_nt: TGTGCCAGCAACCGGGACACATCCTACGAGCAGTACTTC